This T cell receptor (beta chain) originates from a study of CD8 T cells in ankylosing spondylitis. The TCR beta libraries were generated through quantitative 5'-RACE incorporating molecular barcodes. A single record per CDR3 protein comes from TCRdb applying MiXCR to the 5' RACE reads. The profile covers around 770,000 distinct CDR3 sequences, with over 9.5% appearing a single time and about 0.49% taken by the ten largest. J gave up 4 bases and V 1 base, and 5 bases lay outside the gene matches. This CDR3 is built from 15 residues. Germline CDR1 is SQVTM and CDR2 is ANQGSEA. Study conclusions and caveats: Researchers reportedly found disease-linked clones significantly enriched in matched ankylosing spondylitis synovial fluid. Reactive arthritis synovial fluid and blood were previously reported to contain some motif variants. Among TCR beta sequences, a motif of under 10 highly homologous variants appeared characteristic of ankylosing spondylitis blood.

This clonotype was detected only a few times. Antigen unknown. The J gene is TRBJ2-1, the V gene TRBV29-1; 9 nucleotides align to TRBD2. The receptor's source is a male donor with ankylosing spondylitis. Sequences were obtained from blood, either unsorted or a sorted T cell fraction (not recorded which). CDR3 DNA: TGCAGCGTTGAAGGTCCTAGCGGGGTGTACAATGAGCAGTTCTTC. It is translated as CSVEGPSGVYNEQFF.